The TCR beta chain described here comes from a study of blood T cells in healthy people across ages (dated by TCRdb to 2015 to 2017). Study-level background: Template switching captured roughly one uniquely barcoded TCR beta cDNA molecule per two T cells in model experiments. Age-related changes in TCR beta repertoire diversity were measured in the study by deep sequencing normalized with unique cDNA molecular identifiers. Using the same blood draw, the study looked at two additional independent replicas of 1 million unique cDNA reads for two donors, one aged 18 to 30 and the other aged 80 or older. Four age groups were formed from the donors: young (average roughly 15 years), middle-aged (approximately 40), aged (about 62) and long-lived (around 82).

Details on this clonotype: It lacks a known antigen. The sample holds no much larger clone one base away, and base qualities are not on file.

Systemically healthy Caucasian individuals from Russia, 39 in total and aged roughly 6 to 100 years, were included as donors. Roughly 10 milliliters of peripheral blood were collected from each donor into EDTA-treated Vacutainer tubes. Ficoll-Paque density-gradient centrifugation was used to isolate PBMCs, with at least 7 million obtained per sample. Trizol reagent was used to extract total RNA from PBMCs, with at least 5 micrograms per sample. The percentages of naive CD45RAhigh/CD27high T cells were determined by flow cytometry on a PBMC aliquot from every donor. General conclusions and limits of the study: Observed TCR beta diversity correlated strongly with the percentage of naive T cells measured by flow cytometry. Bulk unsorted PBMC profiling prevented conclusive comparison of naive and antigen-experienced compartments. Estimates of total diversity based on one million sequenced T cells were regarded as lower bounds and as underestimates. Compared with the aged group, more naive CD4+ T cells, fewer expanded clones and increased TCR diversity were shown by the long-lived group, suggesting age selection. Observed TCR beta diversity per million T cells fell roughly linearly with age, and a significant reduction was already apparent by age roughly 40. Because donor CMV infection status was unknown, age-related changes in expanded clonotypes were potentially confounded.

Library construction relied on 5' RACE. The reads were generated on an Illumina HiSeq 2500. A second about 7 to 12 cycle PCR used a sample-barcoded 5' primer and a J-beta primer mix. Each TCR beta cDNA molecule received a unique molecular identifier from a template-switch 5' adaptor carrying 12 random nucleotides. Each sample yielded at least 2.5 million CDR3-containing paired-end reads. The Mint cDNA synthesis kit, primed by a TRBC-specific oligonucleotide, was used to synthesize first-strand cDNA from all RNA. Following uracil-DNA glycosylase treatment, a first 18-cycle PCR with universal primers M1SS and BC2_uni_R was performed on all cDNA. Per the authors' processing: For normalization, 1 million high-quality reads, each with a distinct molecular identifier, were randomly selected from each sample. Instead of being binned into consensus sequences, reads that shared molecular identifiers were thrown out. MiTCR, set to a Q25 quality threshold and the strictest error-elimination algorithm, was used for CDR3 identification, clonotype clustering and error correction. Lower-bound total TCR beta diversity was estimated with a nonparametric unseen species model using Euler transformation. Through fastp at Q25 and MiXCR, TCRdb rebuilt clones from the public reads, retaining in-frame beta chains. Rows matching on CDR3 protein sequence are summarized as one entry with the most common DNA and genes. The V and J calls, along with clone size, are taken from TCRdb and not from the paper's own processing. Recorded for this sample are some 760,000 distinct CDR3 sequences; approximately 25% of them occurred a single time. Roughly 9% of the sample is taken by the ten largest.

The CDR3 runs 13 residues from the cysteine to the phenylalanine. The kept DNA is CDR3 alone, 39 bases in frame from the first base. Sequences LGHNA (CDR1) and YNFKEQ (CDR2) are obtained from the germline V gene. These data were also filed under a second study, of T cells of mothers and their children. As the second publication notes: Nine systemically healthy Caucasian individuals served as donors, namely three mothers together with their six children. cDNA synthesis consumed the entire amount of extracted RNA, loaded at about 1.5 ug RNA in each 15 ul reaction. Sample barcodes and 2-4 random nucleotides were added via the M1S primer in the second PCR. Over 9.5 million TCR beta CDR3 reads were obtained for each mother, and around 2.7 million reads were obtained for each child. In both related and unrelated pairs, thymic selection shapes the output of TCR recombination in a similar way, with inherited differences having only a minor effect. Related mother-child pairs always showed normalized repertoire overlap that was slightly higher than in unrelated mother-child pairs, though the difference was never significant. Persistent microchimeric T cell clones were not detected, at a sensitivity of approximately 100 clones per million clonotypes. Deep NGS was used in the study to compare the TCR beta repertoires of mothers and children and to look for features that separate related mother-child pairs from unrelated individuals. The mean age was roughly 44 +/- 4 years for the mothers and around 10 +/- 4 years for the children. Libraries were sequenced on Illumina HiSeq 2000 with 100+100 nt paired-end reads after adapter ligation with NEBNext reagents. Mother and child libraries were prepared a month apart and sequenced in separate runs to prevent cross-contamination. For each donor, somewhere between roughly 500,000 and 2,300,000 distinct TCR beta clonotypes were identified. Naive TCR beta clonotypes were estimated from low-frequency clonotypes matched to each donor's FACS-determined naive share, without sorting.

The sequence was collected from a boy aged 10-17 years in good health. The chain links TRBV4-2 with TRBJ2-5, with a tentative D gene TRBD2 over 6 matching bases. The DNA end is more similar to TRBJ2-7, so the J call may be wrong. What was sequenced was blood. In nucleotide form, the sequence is TGTGCCAGCAGCCAAGGCGGGGCCTACGAGCAGTACTTC. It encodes CASSQGGAYEQYF.